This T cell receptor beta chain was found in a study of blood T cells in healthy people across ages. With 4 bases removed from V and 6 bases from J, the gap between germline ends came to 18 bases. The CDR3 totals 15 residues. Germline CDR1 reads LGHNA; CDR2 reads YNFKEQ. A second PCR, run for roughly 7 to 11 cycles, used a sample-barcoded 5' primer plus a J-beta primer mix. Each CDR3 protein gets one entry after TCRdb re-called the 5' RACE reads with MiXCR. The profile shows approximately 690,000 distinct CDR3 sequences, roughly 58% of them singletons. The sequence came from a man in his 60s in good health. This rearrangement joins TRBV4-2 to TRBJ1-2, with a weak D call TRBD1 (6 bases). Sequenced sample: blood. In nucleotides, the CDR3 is TGTGCCAGCAGCCCCTACGCGGCAGGGGCACATGGCTACACCTTC. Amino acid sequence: CASSPYAAGAHGYTF.